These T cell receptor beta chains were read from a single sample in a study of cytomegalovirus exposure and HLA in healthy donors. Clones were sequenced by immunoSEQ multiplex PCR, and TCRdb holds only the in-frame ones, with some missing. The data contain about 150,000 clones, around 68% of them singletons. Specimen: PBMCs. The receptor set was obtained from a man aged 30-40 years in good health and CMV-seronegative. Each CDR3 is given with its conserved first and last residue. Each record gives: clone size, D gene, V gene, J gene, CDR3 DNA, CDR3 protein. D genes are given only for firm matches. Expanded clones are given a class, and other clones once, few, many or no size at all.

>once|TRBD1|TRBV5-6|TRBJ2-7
TGTGCCAGCAGCCCGGGACAGGGGTTGGACGAGCAGTACTTC
CASSPGQGLDEQYF
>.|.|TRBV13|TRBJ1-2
TGTGCCAGTGGAGGAGGGAGCGACGGCTACACCTTC
CASGGGSDGYTF
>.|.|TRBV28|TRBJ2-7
TGTGCCAGCAGTTCCCGGTCGGGTCGGGGTGTTTACGAGCAGTACTTC
CASSSRSGRGVYEQYF
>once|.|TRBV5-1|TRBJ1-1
TGCGCCAGCAGCTTGGCAGCAGCGGATGAAGCTTTCTTT
CASSLAAADEAFF
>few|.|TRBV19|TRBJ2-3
TGTGCCAGTAGTGACCGGGGGAAAACCATTAGCACAGATACGCAGTATTTT
CASSDRGKTISTDTQYF
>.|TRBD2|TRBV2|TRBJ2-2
TGTGCCAGCAGTTATAGCGGGGGACCGAACACCGGGGAGCTGTTTTTT
CASSYSGGPNTGELFF
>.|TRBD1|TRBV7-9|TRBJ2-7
TGTGCCAGCAGCTTCGACAGGGACTACGAGCAGTACTTC
CASSFDRDYEQYF
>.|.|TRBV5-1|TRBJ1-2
TGCGCCAGCAGCTTGGAATCGAGCTATGGCTACACCTTC
CASSLESSYGYTF
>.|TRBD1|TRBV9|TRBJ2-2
TGTGCCAGCAGCTCGGGACAGGGGGCGCTTAGGACCGGGGAGCTGTTTTTT
CASSSGQGALRTGELFF
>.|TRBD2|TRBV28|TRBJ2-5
TGTGCCAGCAGTGGGGCTAGCGGGGGCCATTACCAAGAGACCCAGTACTTC
CASSGASGGHYQETQYF
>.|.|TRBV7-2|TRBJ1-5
TGTGCCAGCAGCTTCGGGAGGGGAGAAGGACAGCCCCAGCATTTT
CASSFGRGEGQPQHF
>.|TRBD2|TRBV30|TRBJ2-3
TGTGCCTTTTTTCCCGGGACTAGCGGGGGGCGCACAGATACGCAGTATTTT
CAFFPGTSGGRTDTQYF
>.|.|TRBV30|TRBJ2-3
TGTGCCTCCACAGCGGCAGATACGCAGTATTTT
CASTAADTQYF
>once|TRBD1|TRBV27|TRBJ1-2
TGTGCCAGCAGTTTATCCCCCCAGGGGGGCTATGGCTACCCCTTC
CASSLSPQGGYGYPF
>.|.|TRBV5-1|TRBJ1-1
TGCGCCAGCAGCTTGTCAGAGAACACTGAAGCTTTCTTT
CASSLSENTEAFF
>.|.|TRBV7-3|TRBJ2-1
TGTGCCAGCAGCTCGGACAGCTTCAATGAGCAGTTCTTC
CASSSDSFNEQFF
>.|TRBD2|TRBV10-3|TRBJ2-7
TGTGCCATCGGGGCGGGGGAAGTCGTAAATTCCTACGAGCAGTACTTC
CAIGAGEVVNSYEQYF
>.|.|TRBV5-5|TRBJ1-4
TGTGCCAGCCGTCAAGACGGGGTGACTAATGAAAAACTGTTTTTT
CASRQDGVTNEKLFF
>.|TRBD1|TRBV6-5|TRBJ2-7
TGTGCCAGCACCGGGACAGGCTACGAGCAGTACTTC
CASTGTGYEQYF
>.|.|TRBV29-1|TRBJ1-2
TGCAGCGTCCTAAGCGACAGTTACTACACCTTC
CSVLSDSYYTF
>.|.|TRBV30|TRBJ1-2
TGTGCCTGGAGTGGCACAGACTATGGCTACACCTTC
CAWSGTDYGYTF
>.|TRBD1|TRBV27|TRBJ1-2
TGTGCCAGCAGTTTGGACGGGACAGGGGGTGAATATGGCTACACCTTC
CASSLDGTGGEYGYTF
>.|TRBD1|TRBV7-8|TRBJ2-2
TGTGCCAGCAGCTTAGCGAGGACAGGGGGCGTAATCCCTCAGCTCGGGGAGCTGTTTTTT
CASSLARTGGVIPQLGELFF
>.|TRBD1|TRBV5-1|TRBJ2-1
TGCGCCACCGCCACCGGGACAGGGGACAATGAGCAGTTCTTC
CATATGTGDNEQFF
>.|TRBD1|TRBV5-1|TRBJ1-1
TGCGCCAGCAGCTTGGGCGGAGGGGGCGGTAATACTGAAGCTTTCTTT
CASSLGGGGGNTEAFF
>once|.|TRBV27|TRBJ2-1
TGTGCCAGCCTAGAACGGGGAGTTGGAAACAATGAGCAGTTCTTC
CASLERGVGNNEQFF
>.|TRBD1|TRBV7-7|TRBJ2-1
TGTGCCAGCAGCTATGGACAGGGGTACAATGAGCAGTTCTTC
CASSYGQGYNEQFF
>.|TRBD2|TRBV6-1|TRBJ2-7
TGTGCCAGCAGTGAAGCGCGGGGGGGCATTTACGAGCAGTACTTC
CASSEARGGIYEQYF
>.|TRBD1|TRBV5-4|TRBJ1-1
TGTGCCAGCAGCTTCACGACAGGGTTGGTGAACACTGAAGCTTTCTTT
CASSFTTGLVNTEAFF
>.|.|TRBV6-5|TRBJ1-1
TGTGCCAGCAGTAAGGACAGAATGAACACTGAAGCTTTCTTT
CASSKDRMNTEAFF
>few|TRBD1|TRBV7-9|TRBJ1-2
TGTGCCAGCAGCTTAGGGACAGGGAATGGCTACACCTTC
CASSLGTGNGYTF
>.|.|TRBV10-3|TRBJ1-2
TGTGCCATCAGTGAGTCGAAGGAGGGACCCTACTATGGCTACACCTTC
CAISESKEGPYYGYTF
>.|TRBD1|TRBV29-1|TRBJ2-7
TGCAGCGTTGAAGATGGAACAGGGGGCGCGTACGAGCAGTACTTC
CSVEDGTGGAYEQYF
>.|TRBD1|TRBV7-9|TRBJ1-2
TGTGCCAGCAGCTCACTCCCGGGACAGGGCTATGGCTACCCCTTC
CASSSLPGQGYGYPF
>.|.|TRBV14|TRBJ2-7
TGTGCCAGCAGCCACCAGGGTGGGTACGAGCAGTACTTC
CASSHQGGYEQYF
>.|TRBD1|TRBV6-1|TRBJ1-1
TGTGCCAGCAGTGGGGGGACAGGCGGCACTGAAGCTTTCTTT
CASSGGTGGTEAFF
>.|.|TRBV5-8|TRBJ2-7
TGTGCCAGCAGCACCGGACAGTGGGGGTACGAGCAGTACTTC
CASSTGQWGYEQYF
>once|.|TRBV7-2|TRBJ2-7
TGTGCCAGCAGCTTGGGTGGACAGAGCACCTACGAGCAGTACTTC
CASSLGGQSTYEQYF
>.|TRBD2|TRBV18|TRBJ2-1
TGTGCCAGCTCGCCGGGACTAGCGGGGGTCGATGAGCAGTTCTTC
CASSPGLAGVDEQFF
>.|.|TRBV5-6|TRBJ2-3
TGTGCCAGCAGGGAGGGGTGGGATACGCAGTATTTT
CASREGWDTQYF
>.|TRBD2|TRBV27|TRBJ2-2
TGTGCCAGCAGTTTGCGACTAGCGGGGGCCGCGGGCACCGGGGAGCTGTTTTTT
CASSLRLAGAAGTGELFF